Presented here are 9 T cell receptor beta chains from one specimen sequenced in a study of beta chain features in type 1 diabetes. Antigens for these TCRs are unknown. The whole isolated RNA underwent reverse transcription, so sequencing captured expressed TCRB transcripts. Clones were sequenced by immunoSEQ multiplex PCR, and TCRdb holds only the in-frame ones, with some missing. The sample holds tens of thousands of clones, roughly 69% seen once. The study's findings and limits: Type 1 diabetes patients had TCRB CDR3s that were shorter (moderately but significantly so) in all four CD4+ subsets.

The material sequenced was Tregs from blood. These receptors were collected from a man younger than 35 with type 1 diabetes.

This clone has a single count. The CDR3 DNA sequence: TGTGCCAGCAGCTCCTGGCTAGTTCCAGATACGCAGTATTTT. It translates to CASSSWLVPDTQYF. The chain recombines TRBV11-2 with TRBJ2-3; D call uncertain. The CDR3 consists of 14 residues. V dropped 4 bases and J dropped 4 bases, with 12 bases sitting between them. Germline CDR1 SGHAT, CDR2 FQNNGV.

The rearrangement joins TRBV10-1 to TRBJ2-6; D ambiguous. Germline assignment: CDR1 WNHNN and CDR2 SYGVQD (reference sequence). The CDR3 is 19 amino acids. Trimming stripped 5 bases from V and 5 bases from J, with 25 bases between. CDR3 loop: CASSCDLRSQQSRANVLTF. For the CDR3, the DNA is TGCGCCAGCAGTTGCGACTTAAGATCGCAACAAAGTCGGGCCAACGTCCTGACTTTC.

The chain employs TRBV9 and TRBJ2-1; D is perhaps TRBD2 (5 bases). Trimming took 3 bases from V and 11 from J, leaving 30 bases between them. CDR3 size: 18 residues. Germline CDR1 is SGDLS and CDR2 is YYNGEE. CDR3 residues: CASSDRDAVVLGVTQQFF. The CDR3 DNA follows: TGTGCCAGCAGCGATAGGGATGCCGTAGTGTTGGGAGTGACCCAGCAGTTCTTC.

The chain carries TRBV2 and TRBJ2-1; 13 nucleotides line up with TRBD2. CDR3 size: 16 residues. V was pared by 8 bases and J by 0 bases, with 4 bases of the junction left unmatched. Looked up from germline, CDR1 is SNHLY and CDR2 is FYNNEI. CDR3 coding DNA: TGTGCCAGCCACTGGACTAGCGGGAGCTCCTACAATGAGCAGTTCTTC. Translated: CASHWTSGSSYNEQFF.

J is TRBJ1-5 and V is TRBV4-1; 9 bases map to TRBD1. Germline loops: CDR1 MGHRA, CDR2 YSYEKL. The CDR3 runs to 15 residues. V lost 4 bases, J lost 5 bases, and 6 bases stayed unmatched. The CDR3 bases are TGCGCCAGCAGCCCCGGGACAGGGATATATCAGCCCCAGCATTTT. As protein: CASSPGTGIYQPQHF.

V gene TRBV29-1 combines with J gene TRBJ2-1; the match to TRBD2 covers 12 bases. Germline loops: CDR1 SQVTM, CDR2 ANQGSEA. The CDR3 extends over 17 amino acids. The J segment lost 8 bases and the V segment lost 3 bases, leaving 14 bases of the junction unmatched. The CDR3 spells CSVEDRRLAGVPYEQFF. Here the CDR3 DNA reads TGCAGCGTTGAGGACCGTAGACTAGCGGGAGTCCCCTATGAGCAGTTCTTC.

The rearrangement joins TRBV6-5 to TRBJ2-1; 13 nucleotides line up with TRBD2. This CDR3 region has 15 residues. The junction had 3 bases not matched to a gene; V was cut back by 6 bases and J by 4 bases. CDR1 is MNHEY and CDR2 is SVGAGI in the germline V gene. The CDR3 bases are TGTGCCAGCAGCCGACTAGCGGGGGGTTACAATGAGCAGTTCTTC. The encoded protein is CASSRLAGGYNEQFF.

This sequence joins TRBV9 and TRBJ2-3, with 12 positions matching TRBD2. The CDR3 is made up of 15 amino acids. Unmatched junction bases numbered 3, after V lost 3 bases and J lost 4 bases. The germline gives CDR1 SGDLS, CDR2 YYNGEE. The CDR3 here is CASSERLAGADTQYF. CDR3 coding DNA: TGTGCCAGCAGCGAGCGACTAGCGGGGGCAGATACGCAGTATTTT.

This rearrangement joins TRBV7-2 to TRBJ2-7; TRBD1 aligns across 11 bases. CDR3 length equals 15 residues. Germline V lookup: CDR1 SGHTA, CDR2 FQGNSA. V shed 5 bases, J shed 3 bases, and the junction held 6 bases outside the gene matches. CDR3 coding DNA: TGTGCCAGCAGCCCTACCGGGACAGGGGGCTACGAGCAGTACTTC. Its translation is CASSPTGTGGYEQYF.